This note documents a single T cell receptor beta chain sequence. Its target is unknown. CDR1 MDHEN and CDR2 SYDVKM come from the germline V gene. The CDR3 totals 14 residues. Trimming removed 3 bases from V and 6 bases from J; junction bases left unmatched: 5. Primers included in the PCR were 60 Vbeta and 13 Jbeta primers. Profiled with immunoSEQ multiplex PCR; TCRdb holds only in-frame clones, not every one. In the table there are 75,000 to 100,000 clones, 65% to 75% of which are singletons. This record comes from a study of cytomegalovirus exposure and HLA in healthy donors. Study-level points and caveats: Reportedly, a later analysis found an Asian-associated ancestry cluster had fewer N-insertions than the roughly 670-donor mean. An analysis that came later showed most CMV-associated TCR beta chains appearing HLA-restricted. In the analysis, some V segments, TRBV6-2 and TRBV6-3 included, were excluded as indistinguishable.

J is TRBJ1-2 and V is TRBV28; 9 bases are shared with TRBD1. The TCR comes from a woman aged 70-85 years in good health and CMV-seropositive. The sequencing sample was made of PBMCs. CDR3 residues: CASSFEDRGHGYTF. For the CDR3, the DNA is TGTGCCAGCAGTTTCGAGGACAGGGGCCATGGCTACACCTTC.